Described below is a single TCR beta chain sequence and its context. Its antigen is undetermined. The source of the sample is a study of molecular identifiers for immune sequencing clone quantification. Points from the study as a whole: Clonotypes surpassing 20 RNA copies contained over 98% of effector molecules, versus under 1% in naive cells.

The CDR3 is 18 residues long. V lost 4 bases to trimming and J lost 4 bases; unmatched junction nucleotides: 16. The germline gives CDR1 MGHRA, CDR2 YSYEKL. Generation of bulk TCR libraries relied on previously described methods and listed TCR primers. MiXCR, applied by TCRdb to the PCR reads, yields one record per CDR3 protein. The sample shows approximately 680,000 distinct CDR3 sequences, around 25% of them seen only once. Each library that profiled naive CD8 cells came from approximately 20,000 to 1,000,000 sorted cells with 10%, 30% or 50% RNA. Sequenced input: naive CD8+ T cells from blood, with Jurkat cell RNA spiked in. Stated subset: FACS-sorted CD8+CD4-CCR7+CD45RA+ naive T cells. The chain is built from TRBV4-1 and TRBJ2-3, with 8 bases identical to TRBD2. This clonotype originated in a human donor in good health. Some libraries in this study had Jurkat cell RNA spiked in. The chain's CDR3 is CASSRNLLKAGAADTQYF. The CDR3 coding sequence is TGCGCCAGCAGCCGAAACCTACTGAAAGCGGGAGCTGCAGATACGCAGTATTTT.